This TCR beta chain is from a study of blood T cells in healthy people across ages. A second PCR, run for about 7 to 11 cycles, used a sample-barcoded 5' primer plus a J-beta primer mix. One entry per CDR3 protein results from TCRdb running MiXCR on the 5' RACE reads. The sample has 650,000 to 950,000 distinct CDR3 sequences, under 45% seen once. J gave up 3 bases and V 3 bases, and 3 bases lay outside the gene matches. The length of the CDR3 is 13 residues. The germline gives CDR1 SGHRS, CDR2 YFSETQ. The specimen was blood. This chain joins TRBV5-1 and TRBJ2-7, with 7 nucleotides matching TRBD1. The TCR sequence derives from a man in his sixties in good health. DNA of the CDR3: TGCGCCAGCAGCTGCGACAGGGTCTACGAGCAGTACTTC. It yields the protein CASSCDRVYEQYF.